These 19 T cell receptor beta chains share one sample of origin, sequenced in a study of T-cell reconstitution after alpha-beta-depleted transplantation in children. TCRbeta library preparation incorporated unique molecular identifiers. TCRdb ran MiXCR on the PCR reads and lists one entry per CDR3 protein. The sample yields roughly 240,000 distinct CDR3 sequences, roughly 8.2% seen once. The sample here was PBMCs, mostly from graft donor cells, taken 180 days after TCRalphabeta/CD19-depleted stem cell transplant. These TCRs come from a male patient aged 5 to 17 who had a stem cell transplant for acute lymphoblastic leukemia, so the T cells may come from the graft donor.

A note on this clonotype: A clone one base away is much larger, so this may be a read error. This sequence joins TRBV4-3 and TRBJ1-2; D perhaps matches TRBD1 (5 bases). Germline V CDR1 and CDR2: LGHNA, YSLEER. There are 15 residues in the CDR3. The CDR3 DNA reads TGCGCCAGCGGCCAAGGCAGGGCGGAGTACTATGGCTACACCTTC. This sequence encodes CASGQGRAEYYGYTF.

This clonotype showed up many times. This chain links TRBV20-1 with TRBJ2-7; possible D gene TRBD1, 5 bases. Per the germline V gene, CDR1 is DFQATT and CDR2 is SNEGSKA (reference sequence). The CDR3 loop spans 14 amino acids. V lost 2 bases to trimming and J lost 2 bases, with 13 bases between them. The chain's CDR3 is CSARPTEKPYEQYF. CDR3 in DNA: TGCAGTGCTAGACCGACAGAGAAGCCCTACGAGCAGTACTTC.

V is TRBV20-1 and J is TRBJ1-4; 8 nucleotides agree with TRBD1. The CDR3 length is 15 residues. CDR1 DFQATT and CDR2 SNEGSKA come from the germline V gene (reference sequence). The J segment lost 3 bases and the V segment lost 5 bases, leaving 8 bases of the junction unmatched. CDR3 in amino acids: CSAAGQGASNEKLFF. The CDR3, as DNA: TGCAGTGCTGCCGGACAGGGAGCTTCTAATGAAAAACTGTTTTTT.

This clonotype was picked up many times. V usage is TRBV20-1 and J usage is TRBJ2-1; TRBD2 aligns across 7 bases. J was trimmed by 5 bases and V by 5 bases; bases with no gene match: 12. Germline CDR1 DFQATT, CDR2 SNEGSKA (reference sequence). The CDR3 consists of 15 residues. The CDR3 sequence: CSAGAPGRPNNEQFF. CDR3 coding DNA: TGCAGTGCTGGAGCTCCCGGGAGGCCCAACAATGAGCAGTTCTTC.

This clonotype has a count of ten or more. This chain links TRBV6-2 or TRBV6-3 with TRBJ2-7; 8 bases match TRBD2. V was pared by 2 bases and J by 1 base, with 4 bases of the junction left unmatched. CDR3 length: 15 residues. The germline gives CDR1 MNHEY, CDR2 SVGEGT. The CDR3 here is CASSYERGKSYEQYF. The CDR3 bases are TGTGCCAGCAGTTACGAGCGGGGGAAGTCCTACGAGCAGTACTTC.

This clonotype was counted between two and nine times. The rearrangement uses TRBV19 and TRBJ2-3, with D uncertain. Trimming cost V 5 bases and J 2 bases, with 8 bases left between them. Germline V lookup: CDR1 LNHDA, CDR2 SQIVND (reference sequence). This CDR3 spans 13 amino acids. In DNA form, the CDR3 reads TGTGCCAGTAGTTCGAGATTCACAGATACGCAGTATTTT. Translating it yields CASSSRFTDTQYF. Filled out from reference TRBV19 and TRBJ2-3, the complete variable domain reads DGGITQSPKYLFRKEGQNVTLSCEQNLNHDAMYWYRQDPGQGLRLIYYSQIVNDFQKGDIAEGYSVSREKKESFPLTVTSAQKNPTAFYLCASSSRFTDTQYFGPGTRLTVL.

This clonotype was detected many times. The chain recombines TRBV5-1 with TRBJ2-7, with no clear D. The CDR3 has 13 residues. Germline values: CDR1 SGHRS, CDR2 YFSETQ. V gave up 5 bases and J gave up 2 bases, with 11 bases separating them. DNA for the CDR3: TGCGCCAGCAGACTGAAAGCTCCCTACGAGCAGTACTTC. Residues: CASRLKAPYEQYF.

This clonotype has ten or more counts. The genes are TRBV3-1 and TRBJ2-1; D is undetermined. Trimming cost V 2 bases and J 6 bases, with 5 bases left between them. Looked up from germline, CDR1 is LGHDT and CDR2 is YNNKEL (reference sequence). The CDR3 loop spans 12 amino acids. The CDR3 nucleotides read TGTGCCAGCAGCCAACTAATCAATGAGCAGTTCTTC. Encoded protein: CASSQLINEQFF.

This clonotype showed up many times. The J gene is TRBJ2-1, the V gene TRBV6-1; 7 positions agree with TRBD2. Germline V gene lookup returns CDR1 MNHNS and CDR2 SASEGT. The V and J ends lost 6 bases and 3 bases, in that order; junction bases with no gene match: 14. The CDR3 extends over 17 amino acids. The CDR3 sequence: CASRPPPGRDRYNEQFF. The CDR3 nucleotides read TGTGCCAGCAGGCCACCCCCAGGGAGGGACCGCTACAATGAGCAGTTCTTC.

The sample holds many counts of this clonotype. The rearrangement joins TRBV15 to TRBJ2-1; TRBD1 or TRBD2 may be the D gene (6 bases each). The ends were cut back, 0 bases at V and 7 bases at J, with 16 bases in the middle. The CDR3 runs to 16 residues. Germline V lookup: CDR1 LNHNV, CDR2 YYDKDF (reference sequence). The CDR3 nucleotides read TGTGCCACCAGCAGAGATAAGCTAGGGGGGTGGAATGAGCAGTTCTTC. It translates to CATSRDKLGGWNEQFF.

This clonotype was picked up a small number of times. The J gene is TRBJ1-1, the V gene TRBV19, with D perhaps matching TRBD1 (5 bases). This CDR3 region has 14 residues. V lost 5 bases and J 0 bases, leaving 10 bases between the germline ends. Germline V CDR1 and CDR2: LNHDA, SQIVND (reference sequence). The CDR3 sequence: CASSRQTLNTEAFF. CDR3 sequence (DNA): TGTGCCAGTAGTCGACAGACTTTGAACACTGAAGCTTTCTTT.

This clonotype has ten or more counts. The chain carries TRBV29-1 and TRBJ1-1; 11 bases fit TRBD1. The V gene end was trimmed by 6 bases and the J gene end by 3 bases; junction bases not matched to a gene: 6. CDR3 length equals 14 residues. CDR1 is SQVTM and CDR2 is ANQGSEA in the germline V gene. The CDR3 region is CSVQRTGGYTEAFF. DNA of the CDR3: TGCAGCGTACAAAGGACAGGGGGCTACACTGAAGCTTTCTTT.

The J gene is TRBJ2-1, the V gene TRBV6-5; 8 bases map to TRBD2. CDR1 is MNHEY and CDR2 is SVGAGI in the germline V gene. CDR3 length equals 14 residues. V lost 2 bases and J lost 7; bases outside the gene matches: 4. The CDR3 spells CASSYREGGNEQFF. DNA of the CDR3: TGTGCCAGCAGTTACCGGGAGGGGGGGAATGAGCAGTTCTTC.

In its sample, this clonotype was seen many times. V is TRBV5-1 and J is TRBJ2-7; 14 positions agree with TRBD2. Trimming cost V 4 bases and J 4 bases; bases outside gene matches: 4. Germline V gives CDR1 SGHRS, CDR2 YFSETQ. CDR3 length: 15 residues. CDR3 amino acids: CASSRLAGGQYEQYF. CDR3 nucleotide sequence: TGCGCCAGCAGCCGACTAGCGGGGGGGCAGTACGAGCAGTACTTC.

With respect to this clonotype: A much larger clone lies one base from this, so it may be a read error. V gene TRBV7-6 combines with J gene TRBJ2-3; tentatively, D is TRBD2 (5 bases). Germline-derived CDR1 and CDR2 are SGHVS and FNYEAQ. The length of the CDR3 is 16 residues. CDR3 nucleotide sequence: TGTCCCAGCAGCTCCCTAGCATCCTTAGTTCGAGATACGCAGTATTTT. Its protein is CPSSSLASLVRDTQYF.

This clonotype was detected many times. The rearrangement uses TRBV3-1 and TRBJ2-3; D call uncertain. The CDR3 has 12 amino acids. Germline CDR1 LGHDT, CDR2 YNNKEL (reference sequence). Trimming pared 1 base from V and 5 bases from J, leaving 4 bases between. CDR3 coding DNA: TGTGCCAGCAGCCAAGGAGGAGATACGCAGTATTTT. Translation gives CASSQGGDTQYF.

This clonotype was recorded at least ten times. V and J are TRBV20-1 and TRBJ1-6, with D possibly TRBD1 on 5 matching bases. This CDR3 region has 15 residues. V shed 5 bases and J shed 5 bases, with 16 bases lying between them. CDR1 is DFQATT and CDR2 is SNEGSKA in the germline V gene (reference sequence). The chain's CDR3 is CSAGRDRFHNSPLHF. In DNA form, the CDR3 reads TGCAGTGCTGGCCGGGACCGCTTCCATAATTCACCCCTCCACTTT.

This clonotype was counted at least ten times. The chain is built from TRBV12-3 or TRBV12-4 and TRBJ2-7; 8 bases are shared with TRBD1. The junction had 8 bases not matched to a gene; V was cut back by 5 bases and J by 5 bases. The CDR3 runs 14 residues. CDR3 DNA sequence: TGTGCCAGCAGTCCAGGACAGGGATCCCACGAGCAGTACTTC. Residues: CASSPGQGSHEQYF.

This clonotype was found many times. The chain couples TRBV2 to TRBJ1-5; 8 bases map to TRBD1. The junction had 5 bases not matched to a gene; V was cut back by 7 bases and J by 3 bases. The CDR3 sequence is 14 residues long. The V gene's germline CDR1 is SNHLY and CDR2 FYNNEI. The CDR3 loop reads CASMGTGYNQPQHF. The CDR3 nucleotides read TGTGCCAGCATGGGGACAGGATACAATCAGCCCCAGCATTTT.